One and the same sample provided the 15 T cell receptor beta chains below, sequenced in a study of vaccination effects on CD4 cells after COVID-19. Assay used: immunoSEQ multiplex PCR; TCRdb lists only in-frame clones, some missing. The table lists 23,000 or so clones, 81% of them singletons. After expansion with viral peptide pools in the ViraFEST assay, antigen-specific CD4+ T cells were sequenced. Culture proceeded for approximately 9 days, and CD4+ T cells were then isolated. The participants, recipients of two vaccine doses, got either BNT162b2 or mRNA-1273. The antigens of these receptors remain unknown. This specimen consisted of CD4+ T cells from PBMCs cultured with SARS-CoV-2 spike peptides, obtained after COVID-19 vaccination. The receptors derive from a human donor who received a COVID-19 vaccine. Some clones in this sample may be carry-over from other donors' samples.

This clone was observed a few times. The chain recombines TRBV7-9 with TRBJ2-7; the D is unclear. With 2 bases removed from V and 9 bases from J, the gap between germline ends came to 11 bases. The CDR3 consists of 12 residues. CDR1 and CDR2 (germline): SEHNR, FQNEAQ (reference sequence). The CDR3 region is CASSLRLGRQYV. The CDR3 DNA sequence: TGTGCCAGCAGCTTAAGGCTCGGACGGCAGTACGTC.

CDR3 sequence: CASSYVSMNTEAFF. Here the CDR3 DNA reads TGTGCCAGCAGTTACGTCAGCATGAACACTGAAGCTTTCTTT. The chain uses TRBV6-5 and TRBJ1-1; D gene ambiguous. Trimming took off 2 bases at V and 0 bases at J, with 7 bases between the two ends. Germline CDR1 reads MNHEY; CDR2 reads SVGAGI. The CDR3 is 14 amino acids.

This chain uses TRBV19 with TRBJ1-2; weak D call: TRBD1 (5 bases). The germline V gene encodes CDR1 LNHDA and CDR2 SQIVND (reference sequence). With 3 bases removed from V and 6 bases from J, the gap between germline ends came to 17 bases. The CDR3 totals 15 residues. Here the CDR3 DNA reads TGTGCCAGTAGTATGGGTGAGGGGTTTTCCCATGGCTACACCTTC. Its protein is CASSMGEGFSHGYTF. The whole variable domain, remainder taken from reference TRBV19 and TRBJ1-2, is DGGITQSPKYLFRKEGQNVTLSCEQNLNHDAMYWYRQDPGQGLRLIYYSQIVNDFQKGDIAEGYSVSREKKESFPLTVTSAQKNPTAFYLCASSMGEGFSHGYTFGSGTRLTVV.

This chain joins TRBV6-6 and TRBJ1-2, with 7 nucleotides matching TRBD1. This CDR3 spans 14 amino acids. With V trimmed by 5 bases and J by 9 bases, 12 bases remained unmatched. The germline V gene encodes CDR1 MNHNY and CDR2 SVGAGI (reference sequence). CDR3 amino acids: CASSDPGLRGSYTF. DNA of the CDR3: TGTGCCAGCAGTGACCCGGGCCTCAGGGGGAGCTACACCTTC.

J is TRBJ1-2 and V is TRBV4-1; D remains unclear. Germline-derived CDR1 and CDR2 are MGHRA and YSYEKL. CDR3 length: 14 amino acids. Trimming stripped 1 base from V and 3 bases from J, with 9 bases between. The CDR3 region has the DNA TGCGCCAGCAGCCAAGGGCGGTTTGACTATGGCTACACCTTC. This translates into CASSQGRFDYGYTF.

This clone has only one observation. This sequence joins TRBV10-3 and TRBJ2-1; 9 nucleotides line up with TRBD1. CDR1 is ENHRY, CDR2 SYGVKD, per germline. This CDR3 region has 16 residues. V shed 3 bases, J shed 8 bases, and the junction held 11 bases outside the gene matches. CDR3 sequence: CAISDPVGQGVYEQFF. Here the CDR3 DNA reads TGTGCCATCAGTGACCCCGTGGGACAGGGTGTCTATGAGCAGTTCTTC.

This clone rates as medium-sized. This chain links TRBV30 with TRBJ2-5; D is perhaps TRBD2 (6 bases). V was clipped by 0 bases and J by 7 bases, with 6 bases between them. The CDR3 loop spans 11 amino acids. CDR1 GTSNPN and CDR2 SVGIG come from the germline V gene (reference sequence). The CDR3 spells CAWSVAGTQYF. The CDR3 coding sequence is TGTGCCTGGAGTGTAGCGGGGACCCAGTACTTC.

The chain couples TRBV6-1 to TRBJ1-2; no clear D gene. The CDR3 length is 15 residues. Germline V gives CDR1 MNHNS, CDR2 SASEGT. V lost 1 base and J lost 2, with 11 bases in between. The CDR3 loop reads CASSEGRGQNYGYTF. CDR3 in DNA: TGTGCCAGCAGTGAAGGAAGAGGTCAGAACTATGGCTACACCTTC.

CDR3: CASSIEKRTDYGYTF. CDR3 DNA sequence: TGTGCCAGTAGTATAGAAAAGAGGACAGACTATGGCTACACCTTC. The rearrangement uses TRBV19 and TRBJ1-2; TRBD1 is a possible D gene (6 bases). The germline V and J ends were trimmed by 0 bases and 3 bases, with 11 bases remaining between them. The germline V gene encodes CDR1 LNHDA and CDR2 SQIVND (reference sequence). This CDR3 comprises 15 residues.

The J gene is TRBJ1-6, the V gene TRBV6-2 or TRBV6-3; D is undetermined. This CDR3 is 13 amino acids long. Deletions cut 2 bases from V and 8 bases from J, with 7 bases between. Germline CDR1 reads MNHEY; CDR2 reads SVGEGT. This chain's CDR3 is CASSYRQYSPLHF. The DNA of the CDR3 is TGTGCCAGCAGTTACAGGCAGTATTCACCCCTCCACTTT.

V and J are TRBV28 and TRBJ1-2, with a weak D call TRBD1 (6 bases). CDR1 and CDR2 (germline): MDHEN, SYDVKM. The V gene lost 2 bases and the J gene lost 0 bases, with 10 bases spanning the gap. This CDR3 spans 15 amino acids. CDR3 DNA: TGTGCCAGCAGTTTAGGGGGGCGTACTAACTATGGCTACACCTTC. It is translated as CASSLGGRTNYGYTF.

The V call is TRBV19, the J call TRBJ2-3, with 7 positions matching TRBD2. This CDR3 comprises 13 residues. J was trimmed by 1 base and V by 8 bases; bases with no gene match: 3. Per germline, CDR1 LNHDA and CDR2 SQIVND (reference sequence). CDR3 protein: CASGAGGTDTQYF. DNA for the CDR3: TGTGCCAGTGGGGCGGGGGGCACAGATACGCAGTATTTT.

This clone was observed a few times. This chain links TRBV7-8 with TRBJ1-4; 9 bases agree with TRBD1. The J segment lost 9 bases and the V segment lost 1 base, leaving 6 bases of the junction unmatched. Germline lookup yields CDR1 SGHVS and CDR2 FQNEAQ. This CDR3 contains 15 residues. For the CDR3, the DNA is TGTGCCAGCAGCTTAGGTGCGGGACAGGGCAAAAAACTGTTTTTT. Its translation is CASSLGAGQGKKLFF. The full variable domain, its missing parts supplied by reference TRBV7-8 and TRBJ1-4, is GAGVSQSPRYKVAKRGQDVALRCDPISGHVSLFWYQQALGQGPEFLTYFQNEAQLDKSGLPSDRFFAERPEGSVSTLKIQRTQQEDSAVYLCASSLGAGQGKKLFFGSGTQLSVL.

The rearrangement links TRBV5-1 to TRBJ2-3; 7 bases agree with TRBD2. Germline lookup yields CDR1 SGHRS and CDR2 YFSETQ. This CDR3 is built from 16 residues. V was clipped by 3 bases and J by 0 bases; unmatched bases: 7. The CDR3 DNA is TGCGCCAGCAGCTCCCCCCGGGGAGGGAGCACAGATACGCAGTATTTT. It yields the protein CASSSPRGGSTDTQYF.

The sample holds a few counts of this clone. V gene TRBV5-1 combines with J gene TRBJ2-1; D not certain. CDR3 size: 15 residues. Trimming removed 1 base at V and 7 bases at J, with 15 bases between. Germline V gene data show CDR1 as SGHRS and CDR2 as YFSETQ. CDR3 sequence: CASSLTLGLGNEQFF. For the CDR3, the DNA is TGCGCCAGCAGCTTGACACTTGGTCTCGGGAATGAGCAGTTCTTC.